This T cell receptor (beta chain) was recovered during a study of multiple sclerosis patients with progressive multifocal leukoencephalopathy. Regarding the study as a whole: Preferential TRBV-TRBJ pairings or common gene usage were not detected at PML. Less diverse TRB repertoires were suggested in most PML patients.

Sample time point: time of PML onset. The T3 samples were drawn when PML began. CDR1 is SGHAT, CDR2 FQNNGV, per germline. This CDR3 contains 15 residues. The V gene lost 3 bases and the J gene lost 4 bases, with 15 bases spanning the gap. Using immunoSEQ multiplex PCR, the repertoire was profiled, and TCRdb retains in-frame clones only, with some absent. The data show 30,000 or so clones, about 88% seen once. As regards this clone: Antigen specificity is unknown.

The source material was PBMCs, sampled from a patient treated with natalizumab. The genes are TRBV11-2 and TRBJ1-2, with D perhaps TRBD1 (5 bases). This receptor was taken from a human donor with progressive multifocal leukoencephalopathy. CDR3 amino acids: CASSFGRERGYGYTF. DNA of the CDR3: TGTGCCAGCAGCTTTGGCAGGGAAAGGGGCTATGGCTACACCTTC.